The T cell receptor (beta chain) described here comes from a study of cytomegalovirus exposure and HLA in healthy donors. General study points: Under in vitro conditions, a few CMV-associated chains were confirmed as specific for CMV antigens. According to the study, 160 or so TCR beta chains were cytomegalovirus-associated. For cytomegalovirus status, the classifier reportedly gave diagnoses with high specificity and sensitivity.

Amplification used 60 Vbeta primers and 13 Jbeta primers. TCRdb's table, derived via immunoSEQ multiplex PCR, lists solely in-frame clones and lacks some. The repertoire holds approximately 290,000 clones, around 80% seen once, with less than 0.4% in the top ten. The CDR3 totals 15 residues. Germline-derived CDR1 and CDR2 are SGHKS and YYEKEE (reference sequence). V was cut by 0 bases and J by 4 bases, with 10 bases left in between. Worth noting for this clone: Its antigen remains unknown.

Source material: PBMCs. The chain combines TRBV5-5 with TRBJ2-2; tentative D call: TRBD1 (6 bases). This TCR was sampled from a girl aged 2-10 years in good health and CMV-seronegative. CDR3 amino acids: CASSLVDRLTGELFF. The CDR3 DNA reads TGTGCCAGCAGCTTGGTCGACAGGCTCACCGGGGAGCTGTTTTTT. The whole variable domain, remainder taken from reference TRBV5-5 and TRBJ2-2, is DAGVTQSPTHLIKTRGQQVTLRCSPISGHKSVSWYQQVLGQGPQFIFQYYEKEERGRGNFPDRFSARQFPNYSSELNVNALLLGDSALYLCASSLVDRLTGELFFGEGSRLTVL.